This T cell receptor (beta chain) was sequenced in a study of blood T cell repertoires in COVID-19. Overall study: The United States, Italy and Spain provided the acute and convalescent COVID-19 samples. The cDNA or gDNA used as material had been derived from T cells, B-cell-depleted T cells, or PBMCs.

Germline V gives CDR1 MNHNY, CDR2 SVGAGI (reference sequence). Trimming removed 6 bases from V and 4 bases from J, with 16 bases in between. CDR3 length: 15 residues. Clones were sequenced by immunoSEQ multiplex PCR, and TCRdb holds only the in-frame ones, with some missing. The repertoire holds 150,000 or so clones, 80% to 90% seen once, with about 2.4% in the top ten. This receptor was identified in a woman in her sixties or seventies with acute or convalescent COVID-19. The source material was peripheral blood. The rearrangement joins TRBV6-6 to TRBJ1-5; D remains ambiguous. CDR3 bases: TGTGCCAGCAGACTCAACTACGGGGATAATCAGCCCCAGCATTTT. Translation gives CASRLNYGDNQPQHF.